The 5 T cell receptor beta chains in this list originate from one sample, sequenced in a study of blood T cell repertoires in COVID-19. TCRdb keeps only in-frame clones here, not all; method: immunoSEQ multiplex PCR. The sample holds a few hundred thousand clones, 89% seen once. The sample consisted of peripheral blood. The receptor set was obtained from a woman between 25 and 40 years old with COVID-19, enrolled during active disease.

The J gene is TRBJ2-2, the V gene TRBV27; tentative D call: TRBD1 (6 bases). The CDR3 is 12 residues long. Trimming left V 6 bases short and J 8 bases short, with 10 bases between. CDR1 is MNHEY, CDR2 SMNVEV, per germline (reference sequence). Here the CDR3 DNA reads TGTGCCAGCAGCAGACAGGCTGGGGAGCTGTTTTTT. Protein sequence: CASSRQAGELFF.

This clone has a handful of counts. In DNA, the CDR3 is TGTGCCAGCAGCCAAGATCAGGCGACAGGGGACAATCAGCCCCAGCATTTT. Protein sequence: CASSQDQATGDNQPQHF. The chain couples TRBV4-2 to TRBJ1-5, with 8 bases lining up with TRBD1. Germline trimming cut 0 bases from V and 3 bases from J; bases unmatched to any gene: 7. Looked up from germline, CDR1 is LGHNA and CDR2 is YNFKEQ. The CDR3 contains 17 residues.

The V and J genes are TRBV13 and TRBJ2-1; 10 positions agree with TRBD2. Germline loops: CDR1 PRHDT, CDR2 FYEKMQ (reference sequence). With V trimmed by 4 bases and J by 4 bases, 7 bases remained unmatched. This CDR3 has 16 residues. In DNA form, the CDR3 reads TGTGCCAGCAGCTCCCCTAGCGGGAGTAGGTACAATGAGCAGTTCTTC. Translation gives CASSSPSGSRYNEQFF.

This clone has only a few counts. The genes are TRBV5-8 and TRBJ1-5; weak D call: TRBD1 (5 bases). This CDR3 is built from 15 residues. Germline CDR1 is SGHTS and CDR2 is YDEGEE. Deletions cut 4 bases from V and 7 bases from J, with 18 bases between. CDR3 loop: CASSPGGASGQPQHF. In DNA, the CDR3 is TGTGCCAGCAGCCCCGGAGGGGCATCGGGGCAGCCCCAGCATTTT.

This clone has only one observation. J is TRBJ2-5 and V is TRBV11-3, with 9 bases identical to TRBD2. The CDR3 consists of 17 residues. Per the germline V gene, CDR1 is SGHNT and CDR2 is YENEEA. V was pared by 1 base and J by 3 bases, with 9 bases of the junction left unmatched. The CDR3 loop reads CASSLVGFGGREETQYF. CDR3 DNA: TGTGCCAGCAGCTTAGTCGGCTTTGGCGGGAGGGAAGAGACCCAGTACTTC. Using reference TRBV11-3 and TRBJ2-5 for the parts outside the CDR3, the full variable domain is EAGVVQSPRYKIIEKKQPVAFWCNPISGHNTLYWYLQNLGQGPELLIRYENEEAVDDSQLPKDRFSAERLKGVDSTLKIQPAELGDSAVYLCASSLVGFGGREETQYFGPGTRLLVL.